This is a list of T cell receptor beta chains from one sample in a study of T-cell reconstitution after alpha-beta-depleted transplantation in children. One entry per CDR3 protein, called by TCRdb with MiXCR from the PCR reads. Here the sample spans almost 400,000 distinct CDR3 sequences, roughly 20% being singletons. The input for sequencing was PBMCs from the stem cell graft donor, taken from the stem cell graft. These receptors were collected from a human donor who donated a stem cell graft to a child with acute myeloid leukemia. Each CDR3 is given with its conserved first and last residue.

V: TRBV27
J: TRBJ2-1
CDR3: CASSLYQGAEAYNEQFF

V: TRBV4-2
J: TRBJ2-3
CDR3: CASSQGGGVSDTQYF

V: TRBV27
J: TRBJ2-5
CDR3: CASKSSTVQETQYF

V: TRBV5-1
J: TRBJ2-7
CDR3: CASSPLGGDYEQYF

V: TRBV4-3
J: TRBJ1-4
CDR3: CASSQGRPGENEKLFF

V: TRBV10-3
J: TRBJ2-2
CDR3: CAISEALTSADTGELFF

V: TRBV29-1
J: TRBJ2-3
CDR3: CSVEVPLTGDTQYF

V: TRBV3-1
J: TRBJ2-1
CDR3: CASSVRLAGEGEQFF

V: TRBV3-1
J: TRBJ2-1
CDR3: CASSHPKGEQFF

V: TRBV7-9
J: TRBJ2-7
CDR3: CASSPPAGDVYEQYF

V: TRBV18
J: TRBJ2-1
CDR3: CASSPPSRYNEQFF

V: TRBV12-3/TRBV12-4
J: TRBJ2-7
CDR3: CASTQTGLKGEQYF

V: TRBV12-3/TRBV12-4
J: TRBJ2-5
CDR3: CASRWEGRYLARETQYF

V: TRBV29-1
J: TRBJ2-6
CDR3: CSVEVLDSGANVLTF

V: TRBV4-2
J: TRBJ2-7
CDR3: CASSQAGLAEISYEQYF

V: TRBV10-3
J: TRBJ2-5
CDR3: CAISEAQETQYF

V: TRBV10-2
J: TRBJ2-1
CDR3: CASSERLARNNEQFF

V: TRBV27
J: TRBJ2-1
CDR3: CASRDRGRVLNDNEQFF

V: TRBV20-1
J: TRBJ2-1
CDR3: CSSHSSGNEQFF

V: TRBV7-2
J: TRBJ1-2
CDR3: CASSLAQNYGYTF

V: TRBV7-9
J: TRBJ2-2
CDR3: CASSLGLTRDTGELFF

V: TRBV4-1
J: TRBJ2-7
CDR3: CASSQERTSGTYEQYF

V: TRBV28
J: TRBJ2-1
CDR3: CASRPVGSTSYNEQFF

V: TRBV5-1
J: TRBJ2-1
CDR3: CASSTPGQGADIRYNEQFF

V: TRBV5-1
J: TRBJ2-5
CDR3: CASSPGQGGGWETQYF

V: TRBV5-5
J: TRBJ2-7
CDR3: CASSFSGWKRHYEQYF

V: TRBV7-9
J: TRBJ2-3
CDR3: CASSLARGTSADTQYF

V: TRBV7-2
J: TRBJ2-7
CDR3: CASSNKMGEPYEQYF

V: TRBV4-2
J: TRBJ2-2
CDR3: CASSQDLTTSGSGGELFF

V: TRBV20-1
J: TRBJ2-3
CDR3: CSATSGSSTDTQYF

V: TRBV7-2
J: TRBJ1-1
CDR3: CASSYAANTEAFF

V: TRBV5-8
J: TRBJ2-7
CDR3: CASSLSGRSGTYEQYF

V: TRBV7-3
J: TRBJ2-1
CDR3: CASSSTSVAEQFF

V: TRBV12-3/TRBV12-4
J: TRBJ2-7
CDR3: CASNGGTGSYEQYF

V: TRBV7-9
J: TRBJ2-7
CDR3: CASSARGHSYEQYF

V: TRBV12-3/TRBV12-4
J: TRBJ1-5
CDR3: CASSYRLGPQHF

V: TRBV7-8
J: TRBJ1-1
CDR3: CASSLKGWNTEAFF

V: TRBV6-5
J: TRBJ1-1
CDR3: CASSYSETGEAFF

V: TRBV27
J: TRBJ2-1
CDR3: CASTPGSGRVNEQFF

V: TRBV28
J: TRBJ2-6
CDR3: CASSLLDRGSGANVLTF

V: TRBV20-1
J: TRBJ1-1
CDR3: CSAVHSAFF

V: TRBV2
J: TRBJ1-1
CDR3: CASSVAGAMNTEAFF

V: TRBV27
J: TRBJ1-1
CDR3: CASSNRGGYTEAFF

V: TRBV11-2
J: TRBJ2-3
CDR3: CASSLGAGGVLDTQYF

V: TRBV5-5
J: TRBJ2-2
CDR3: CASSPSGRITGELFF

V: TRBV2
J: TRBJ2-7
CDR3: CASVHPGPCEQYF

V: TRBV18
J: TRBJ1-5
CDR3: CASSPGTSNQPQHF

V: TRBV20-1
J: TRBJ2-3
CDR3: CSARDGQRPQYF

V: TRBV28
J: TRBJ2-7
CDR3: CASSGAAGQGSF

V: TRBV25-1
J: TRBJ1-1
CDR3: CASSAYRGLNTEAFF

V: TRBV5-1
J: TRBJ1-3
CDR3: CASSLMGLSGNTIYF

V: TRBV15
J: TRBJ2-2
CDR3: CATSSPSGPSAGELFF

V: TRBV29-1
J: TRBJ2-3
CDR3: CSVTGEHGGDTQYF